The next 3 T cell receptor beta chains were all read from a single sample in a study of neoadjuvant anti-PD-1 for oral cavity cancer. Clones were sequenced by immunoSEQ multiplex PCR, and TCRdb holds only the in-frame ones, with some missing. Of about 14,000 clones in the sample, around three quarters were seen once. The sequencing here drew on PBMCs, taken before nivolumab (anti-PD-1) treatment. These TCRs come from a person aged 35-79 years with oral cavity squamous cell carcinoma.

The chain is built from TRBV4-1 and TRBJ1-1, with D hard to call. The CDR3 totals 14 residues. Trimming left V 0 bases short and J 0 bases short, with 5 bases between. The germline V gene has CDR1 MGHRA and CDR2 YSYEKL. The CDR3 sequence is CASSQDPLNTEAFF. In nucleotides, the CDR3 is TGCGCCAGCAGCCAAGATCCCCTGAACACTGAAGCTTTCTTT.

The J gene is TRBJ2-1, the V gene TRBV4-2, with 9 bases matching TRBD2. Trimming at V came to 0 bases and at J to 3 bases, leaving 6 bases not matched to a gene. This CDR3 spans 17 amino acids. CDR1 and CDR2 from the germline V gene are LGHNA and YNFKEQ. The CDR3 protein is CASSQEVAGGLYNEQFF. CDR3 nucleotides: TGTGCCAGCAGCCAAGAGGTTGCGGGAGGGCTCTACAATGAGCAGTTCTTC.

The table lists this clone with a few counts. The chain couples TRBV18 to TRBJ1-2, with unresolved D. The CDR3 runs to 16 residues. Trimming left V 0 bases short and J 5 bases short, with 16 bases between. CDR1 is KGHSH and CDR2 is LQKENI in the germline V gene. The CDR3 protein is CASSPPNSPDGYGYTF. The CDR3 coding sequence is TGTGCCAGCTCACCACCCAACAGCCCAGACGGGTATGGCTACACCTTC.